These 9 T cell receptor beta chains share one sample of origin, sequenced in a study of blood T cell repertoires in COVID-19. Here immunoSEQ multiplex PCR was the method, and the copy in TCRdb shows in-frame clones only, minus some. Of 85,000 to 120,000 clones listed, around 84% are singletons. Sequenced: peripheral blood. Receptors were obtained from a human donor in a cohort sampled during active COVID-19.

This chain links TRBV7-2 with TRBJ2-7; D not certain. From germline, CDR1 is SGHTA and CDR2 FQGNSA. V was pared by 0 bases and J by 0 bases, with 12 bases between. The CDR3 is 16 residues long. CDR3 bases: TGTGCCAGCAGCTTAGCGTGGCGAGGAAGCTCCTACGAGCAGTACTTC. Protein sequence: CASSLAWRGSSYEQYF. Supplemented by reference TRBV7-2 and TRBJ2-7, the full variable domain reads GAGVSQSPSNKVTEKGKDVELRCDPISGHTALYWYRQSLGQGLEFLIYFQGNSAPDKSGLPSDRFSAERTGGSVSTLTIQRTQQEDSAVYLCASSLAWRGSSYEQYFGPGTRLTVT.

The chain recombines TRBV20-1 with TRBJ1-1, with D hard to call. Trimming stripped 0 bases from V and 5 bases from J, with 4 bases between. Germline assignment: CDR1 DFQATT and CDR2 SNEGSKA (reference sequence). CDR3 size: 11 residues. CDR3 DNA sequence: TGCAGTGCTAGAGATATTACTGAAGCTTTCTTT. As protein: CSARDITEAFF.

The chain is built from TRBV3-1 (or the pseudogene TRBV3-2) and TRBJ2-1; 7 nucleotides agree with TRBD1. The germline gives CDR1 LGHDT, CDR2 YNNKEL (reference sequence). The CDR3 runs to 15 residues. V dropped 4 bases and J dropped 2; count of bases not matched to a gene: 5. The CDR3 DNA follows: TGTGCCAGCAGCCTTCGGACAGGCCCCTACAATGAGCAGTTCTTC. Its translation is CASSLRTGPYNEQFF.

V is TRBV19 and J is TRBJ2-3; 7 bases are a match to TRBD1. There are 14 residues in the CDR3. The V segment lost 1 base and the J segment 3 bases; nucleotides outside the gene matches: 1. The germline V gene has CDR1 LNHDA and CDR2 SQIVND (reference sequence). CDR3 sequence reads: CASSIGRGTDTQYF. The CDR3 coding sequence is TGTGCCAGTAGTATAGGCAGGGGGACAGATACGCAGTATTTT.

The chain uses TRBV6-2 or TRBV6-3 and TRBJ2-5; TRBD2 matches at 9 bases. Germline trimming cut 2 bases from V and 5 bases from J; bases unmatched to any gene: 3. The CDR3 totals 14 residues. CDR1 and CDR2 from the germline V gene are MNHEY and SVGEGT. The chain's CDR3 is CASSYGTSSETQYF. CDR3 sequence (DNA): TGTGCCAGCAGTTACGGGACTAGCTCGGAGACCCAGTACTTC.

The J gene is TRBJ2-4, the V gene TRBV11-1; TRBD1 is a possible D gene (5 bases). Trimming took 6 bases from V and 1 from J, leaving 16 bases between them. This CDR3 is 16 amino acids long. Germline V gene sequence: CDR1 SGHAT, CDR2 FQDESV (reference sequence). CDR3 region: CASRSQVESAKNIQYF. In DNA, the CDR3 is TGTGCCAGCAGGTCACAGGTCGAGTCGGCCAAAAACATTCAGTACTTC. Filled out from reference TRBV11-1 and TRBJ2-4, the complete variable domain reads EAEVAQSPRYKITEKSQAVAFWCDPISGHATLYWYRQILGQGPELLVQFQDESVVDDSQLPKDRFSAERLKGVDSTLKIQPAELGDSAMYLCASRSQVESAKNIQYFGAGTRLSVL.

V gene TRBV7-2 combines with J gene TRBJ2-7; 16 bases line up with TRBD2. CDR1 and CDR2 (germline): SGHTA, FQGNSA. The ends lost 4 bases at V and 6 bases at J; junction bases unmatched: 6. The CDR3 spans 16 residues. The CDR3 loop reads CASSSGLAGGPGEQYF. The DNA of the CDR3 is TGTGCCAGCAGCTCGGGACTAGCGGGGGGGCCCGGCGAGCAGTACTTC.

This chain uses TRBV6-6 with TRBJ1-2; 7 bases map to TRBD1. Trimming removed 3 bases from V and 5 bases from J; junction bases left unmatched: 6. Germline lookup yields CDR1 MNHNY and CDR2 SVGAGI (reference sequence). This CDR3 spans 14 amino acids. The CDR3 is CASSYTGTVYGYTF. CDR3 bases: TGTGCCAGCAGTTATACCGGGACAGTTTATGGCTACACCTTC.

The rearrangement links TRBV18 to TRBJ2-1, with D tentatively TRBD2 (6 bases). In germline, CDR1 is KGHSH, CDR2 LQKENI. The CDR3 spans 14 residues. V was clipped by 3 bases and J by 8 bases, with 14 bases between them. CDR3 DNA sequence: TGTGCCAGCTCACCCGATCTAGCGCACGATGAGCAGTTCTTC. It translates to CASSPDLAHDEQFF.